This T cell receptor beta chain came from a study of cytomegalovirus exposure and HLA in healthy donors. Regarding this clone: Its antigen is currently unknown.

PCR amplification relied on 60 Vbeta primers (plus 13 Jbeta primers). The data were produced by immunoSEQ multiplex PCR, yet TCRdb's version contains in-frame clones alone and is incomplete. The sample has roughly 140,000 clones; under 90% are singletons. Study-wide results and caveats: At a 0.05 false discovery rate, a later analysis found approximately 15,000 TCR beta sequences to be associated with HLA alleles.

The germline gives CDR1 GTSNPN, CDR2 SVGIG (reference sequence). Trimming took off 1 base at V and 3 bases at J, with 7 bases between the two ends. This CDR3 has 13 amino acids. This sequence originates from a middle-aged man in good health and CMV-seronegative. The V and J genes are TRBV30 and TRBJ1-5, with D possibly TRBD1 on 5 matching bases. Sequences were obtained from PBMCs. CDR3 in DNA: TGTGCCTGGAGTGGGGGGGACAATCAGCCCCAGCATTTT. It encodes CAWSGGDNQPQHF.